This TCR beta chain was captured in a study of T cell responses to AZD1222 COVID-19 vaccine. Notes on the study in general: Nearly half of spike-specific TCRs reportedly go after variant regions that carry no mutations. Only six AZD1222 recipients tested seropositive at baseline. White British ancestry dominated among donors, who included more females, and clonal diversity was possibly underestimated. Sampling captured repertoires only after the peak T cell response.

The method was immunoSEQ multiplex PCR; TCRdb's version includes in-frame clones alone and lacks a portion of them. The table records 90,000 to 150,000 clones, about 89% of them present only once. Details on this clone: Its target is unknown.

The CDR3 spans 15 residues. Germline trimming cut 2 bases from V and 8 bases from J; bases unmatched to any gene: 8. Germline values: CDR1 SGHTA, CDR2 FQGNSA. Sequences were derived from peripheral blood, sampled 28 days after the second AZD1222 dose. The receptor was isolated from an adult who received the AZD1222 COVID-19 vaccine. The rearrangement links TRBV7-2 to TRBJ2-1, with 8 bases matching TRBD2. The CDR3 DNA reads as TGTGCCAGCAGCTTAAAAGCGGGAGAGTTCTATGAGCAGTTCTTC. Protein: CASSLKAGEFYEQFF.